This T cell receptor beta chain was recovered during a study of blood T cell repertoires in COVID-19. As for the study in general: From T cells, B-cell-depleted T cells, or PBMCs came the material, which was cDNA or gDNA.

Source study methods: Amplification from reference gene primers served as the basis for estimated nucleated cell counts. This table comes from immunoSEQ multiplex PCR, and its TCRdb copy is limited to in-frame clones, with some not included. V, J and clone size derive from that table, while D and trimming were established from the DNA sequence. The sample lists about 180,000 clones, around 73% seen once, with around a sixth in the top ten. Recruits, aged roughly 18 to 89 years, lived in 24 US areas. Clinical histories supplied by participants themselves formed the basis of cohort assignment. This CDR3 has 15 amino acids. Germline V gene data show CDR1 as WNHNN and CDR2 as SYGVQD (reference sequence). Trimming took off 3 bases at V and 2 bases at J, with 13 bases between the two ends.

Sequences were obtained from PBMCs or T cells enriched from blood (not recorded which). V and J are TRBV10-1 and TRBJ2-5; TRBD2 is a possible D gene (7 bases). The origin of this receptor is a woman aged 45-65 years who had recovered from COVID-19. CDR3 residues: CASSDQRDKQETQYF. DNA of the CDR3: TGCGCCAGCAGTGACCAGCGGGACAAACAAGAGACCCAGTACTTC.